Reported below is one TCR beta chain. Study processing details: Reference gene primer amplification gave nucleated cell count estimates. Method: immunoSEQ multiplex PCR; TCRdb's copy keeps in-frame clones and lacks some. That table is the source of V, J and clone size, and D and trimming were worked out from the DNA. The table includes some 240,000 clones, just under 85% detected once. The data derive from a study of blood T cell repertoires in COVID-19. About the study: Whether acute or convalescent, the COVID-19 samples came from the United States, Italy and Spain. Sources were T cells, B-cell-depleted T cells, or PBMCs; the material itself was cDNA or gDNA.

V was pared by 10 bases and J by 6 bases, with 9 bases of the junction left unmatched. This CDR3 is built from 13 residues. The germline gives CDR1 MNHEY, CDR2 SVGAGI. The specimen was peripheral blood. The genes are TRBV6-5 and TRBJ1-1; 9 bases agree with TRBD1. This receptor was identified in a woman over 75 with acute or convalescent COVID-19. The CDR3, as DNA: TGTGCCACACAGTACAGGGGGCAGGCTGAAGCTTTCTTT. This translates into CATQYRGQAEAFF.